The 5 T cell receptor beta chains given below trace back to one sample, sequenced in a study of T cells in Graves' hyperthyroidism and ophthalmopathy. TCR beta CDR3 region amplification was performed from RNA transcripts. Carried out on the TCR CDR3, a first-round RT-PCR used the HTBI primer set. TCRdb re-called the multiplex PCR reads with MiXCR, one entry per CDR3 protein. The data show hundreds of thousands of distinct CDR3 sequences, approximately 14% seen once. Sequences were obtained from blood. The receptors were sampled from a young man with Graves' ophthalmopathy.

This clonotype was detected ten times or more. V is TRBV5-1 and J is TRBJ1-1; D gene ambiguous. The V and J ends lost 3 bases and 0 bases respectively, with 9 bases between them. The CDR3 runs to 14 residues. The germline V gene has CDR1 SGHRS and CDR2 YFSETQ. DNA for the CDR3: TGCGCCAGCAGCTGGGTACAGATGAACACTGAAGCTTTCTTT. This sequence encodes CASSWVQMNTEAFF.

V is TRBV24-1 and J is TRBJ2-6; D not certain. The CDR3 length is 18 residues. Between the trimmed V and J ends, which lost 5 bases and 8 bases, there was a span of 24 bases. Germline lookup yields CDR1 KGHDR and CDR2 SFDVKD. The CDR3 DNA sequence: TGTGCCACCAGTGCATCCAGGCACATGGGTCTCCGGACCAACGTCCTGACTTTC. Translating it yields CATSASRHMGLRTNVLTF.

This sequence joins TRBV12-3 or TRBV12-4 and TRBJ2-3; a possible D gene is TRBD1 (6 bases). This CDR3 spans 16 amino acids. The V and J ends lost 5 bases and 0 bases respectively, with 15 bases between them. CDR3: CASSLDSGASTDTQYF. As DNA, the CDR3 is TGTGCCAGCAGTCTGGACAGCGGAGCTAGCACAGATACGCAGTATTTT.

This clonotype came up many times. The V gene is TRBV7-9, the J gene TRBJ2-5, with 8 bases aligning to TRBD2. CDR3 length equals 20 residues. J gave up 3 bases and V 5 bases, and 23 bases lay outside the gene matches. Germline assignment: CDR1 SEHNR and CDR2 FQNEAQ (reference sequence). The chain's CDR3 is CASSPRKRERGPTGKETQYF. The DNA for the CDR3 is TGTGCCAGCAGCCCCCGAAAGCGGGAGCGGGGGCCCACGGGAAAAGAGACCCAGTACTTC.

This clonotype occurred many times. The rearrangement links TRBV7-2 to TRBJ1-2, with a weak D call TRBD1 (5 bases). Germline assignment: CDR1 SGHTA and CDR2 FQGNSA. V dropped 5 bases and J dropped 2 bases, with 15 bases sitting between them. The CDR3 contains 15 residues. The CDR3 loop is CASSPPPGLNYGYTF. The CDR3 region has the DNA TGTGCCAGCAGCCCACCGCCAGGGTTAAACTATGGCTACACCTTC. Together with reference TRBV7-2 and TRBJ1-2, the CDR3 gives the full variable domain: GAGVSQSPSNKVTEKGKDVELRCDPISGHTALYWYRQSLGQGLEFLIYFQGNSAPDKSGLPSDRFSAERTGGSVSTLTIQRTQQEDSAVYLCASSPPPGLNYGYTFGSGTRLTVV.